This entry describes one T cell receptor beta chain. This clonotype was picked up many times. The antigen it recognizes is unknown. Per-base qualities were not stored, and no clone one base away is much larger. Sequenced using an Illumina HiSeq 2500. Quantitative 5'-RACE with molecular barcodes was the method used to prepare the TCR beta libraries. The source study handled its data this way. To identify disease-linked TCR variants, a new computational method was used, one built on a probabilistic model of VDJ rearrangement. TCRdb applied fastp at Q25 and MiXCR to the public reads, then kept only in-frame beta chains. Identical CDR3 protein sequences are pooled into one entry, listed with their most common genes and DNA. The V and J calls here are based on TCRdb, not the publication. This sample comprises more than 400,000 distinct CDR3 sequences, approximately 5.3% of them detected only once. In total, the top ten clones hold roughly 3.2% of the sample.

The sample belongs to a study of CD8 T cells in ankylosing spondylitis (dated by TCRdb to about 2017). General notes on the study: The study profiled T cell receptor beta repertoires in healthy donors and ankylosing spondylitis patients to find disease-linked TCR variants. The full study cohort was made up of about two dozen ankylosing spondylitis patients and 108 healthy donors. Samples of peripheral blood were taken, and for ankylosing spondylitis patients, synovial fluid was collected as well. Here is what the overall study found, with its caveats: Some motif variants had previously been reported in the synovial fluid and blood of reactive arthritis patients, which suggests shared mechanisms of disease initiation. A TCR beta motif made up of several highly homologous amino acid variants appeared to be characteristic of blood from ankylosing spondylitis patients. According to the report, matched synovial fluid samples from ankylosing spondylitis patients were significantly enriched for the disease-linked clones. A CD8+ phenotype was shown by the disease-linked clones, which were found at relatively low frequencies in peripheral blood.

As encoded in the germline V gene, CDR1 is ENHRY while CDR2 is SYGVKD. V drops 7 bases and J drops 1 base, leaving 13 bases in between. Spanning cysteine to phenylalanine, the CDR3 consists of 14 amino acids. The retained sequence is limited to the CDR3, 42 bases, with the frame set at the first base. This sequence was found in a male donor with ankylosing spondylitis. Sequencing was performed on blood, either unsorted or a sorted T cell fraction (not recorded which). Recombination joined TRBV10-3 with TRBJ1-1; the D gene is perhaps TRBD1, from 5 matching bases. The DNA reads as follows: TGTGCCATCACCCCGCAGGGACCGAACACTGAAGCTTTCTTT. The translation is CAITPQGPNTEAFF.